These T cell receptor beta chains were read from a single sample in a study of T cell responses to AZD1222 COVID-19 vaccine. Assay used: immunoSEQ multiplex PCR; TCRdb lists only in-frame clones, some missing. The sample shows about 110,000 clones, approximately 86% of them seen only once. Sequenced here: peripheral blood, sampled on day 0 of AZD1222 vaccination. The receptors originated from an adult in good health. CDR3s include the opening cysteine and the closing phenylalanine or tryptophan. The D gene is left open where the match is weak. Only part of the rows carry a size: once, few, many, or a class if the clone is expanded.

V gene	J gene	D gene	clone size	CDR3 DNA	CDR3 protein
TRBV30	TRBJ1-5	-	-	TGTGCCTGGAGTGTCCCCAATCAGCCCCAGCATTTT	CAWSVPNQPQHF
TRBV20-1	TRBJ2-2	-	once	TGCAGTGCTAGATACGCCGGGGAGCTGTTTTTT	CSARYAGELFF
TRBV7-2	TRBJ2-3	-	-	TGTGCCAGCAGCTTAACGACATTACCCCGGGATACGCAGTATTTT	CASSLTTLPRDTQYF
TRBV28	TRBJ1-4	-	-	TGTGCCAGCAGTTCCCCGGGCCAACAGGGAAGAAGTGAAAAACTGTTTTTT	CASSSPGQQGRSEKLFF
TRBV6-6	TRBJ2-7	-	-	TGTGCCAGCAGTAGATCGCAGGGAGCCCTCTACGAGCAGTACTTC	CASSRSQGALYEQYF
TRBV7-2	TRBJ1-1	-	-	TGTGCCAGCAGCTTAGTGGAGGGGTACACTGAAGCTTTCTTT	CASSLVEGYTEAFF
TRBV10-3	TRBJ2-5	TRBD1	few	TGTGCCATCAGGGCCGGGACAGGGGGCTCAGAGACCCAGTACTTC	CAIRAGTGGSETQYF
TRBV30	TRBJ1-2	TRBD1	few	TGTGCCTGGAGTAGGGACAGGCCCTATGGCTACACCTTC	CAWSRDRPYGYTF
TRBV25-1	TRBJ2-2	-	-	TGTGCCAGCAGTGTTCTTCAGAACACCGGGGAGCTGTTTTTT	CASSVLQNTGELFF
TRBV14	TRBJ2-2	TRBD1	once	TGTGCCAGCAGCCAAGATCCTCAGGGGGCGCTTGGAAACACCGGGGAGCTGTTTTTT	CASSQDPQGALGNTGELFF
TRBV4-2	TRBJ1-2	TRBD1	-	TGTGCCAGCAGCCCTGATGACAGGGTTGGTGGCTACACCTTC	CASSPDDRVGGYTF
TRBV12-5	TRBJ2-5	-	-	TGTGCTAGTGGTTTCGGTGACACAGAAGAGACCCAGTACTTC	CASGFGDTEETQYF
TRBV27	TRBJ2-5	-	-	TGTGCCAGCAGTTTCTCCGGGTCCCAAGAGACCCAGTACTTC	CASSFSGSQETQYF
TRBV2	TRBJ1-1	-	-	TGTGCCAGCAGTGAGTCCGCGGGGAGCCCTGAAGCTTTCTTT	CASSESAGSPEAFF
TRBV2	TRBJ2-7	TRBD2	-	TGTGCCAGCAAGGAGGGGGGACTAGCGGGAGTTAACGAGCAGTACTTC	CASKEGGLAGVNEQYF
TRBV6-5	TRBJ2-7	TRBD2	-	TGTGCCAGCAGTTCACGGGGGGGTTACGAGCAGTACTTC	CASSSRGGYEQYF
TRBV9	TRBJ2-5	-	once	TGTGCCAGCAGCGTAGGACCGACCCATGAGGGAGAGACCCAGTACTTC	CASSVGPTHEGETQYF
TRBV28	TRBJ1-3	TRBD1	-	TGTGCCAGCAGTCGACCACAGGGGGTAAGGTCTGGAAACACCATATATTTT	CASSRPQGVRSGNTIYF